This T cell receptor beta chain was sequenced during a study of T cells in Graves' hyperthyroidism and ophthalmopathy. TCR beta CDR3 regions were amplified from RNA. The HTBI set primed first-round TCR CDR3 RT-PCR. TCRdb re-derived calls from the multiplex PCR reads in MiXCR, one entry per CDR3 protein. This table holds 25,000 to 30,000 distinct CDR3 sequences, less than 45% found once. Germline CDR1 reads DFQATT; CDR2 reads SNEGSKA (reference sequence). The V gene end was trimmed by 1 base and the J gene end by 2 bases; junction bases not matched to a gene: 6. The CDR3 runs to 15 residues. This clonotype is medium-sized (0.01 to 0.1%) within its sample.

The sample consisted of blood. The TCR comes from a woman aged 25 to 45 with Graves' hyperthyroidism. V is TRBV20-1 and J is TRBJ2-7; 9 nucleotides align to TRBD2. CDR3 DNA sequence: TGCAGTGCTAGAGCCTCTAGCGGGATAGCCTACGAGCAGTACTTC. Its translation: CSARASSGIAYEQYF.